Listed here is a single T cell receptor beta chain. This sample was included in a study of blood T cell repertoires in COVID-19. Study summary: PBMCs, B-cell-depleted T cells, or T cells provided the cDNA or gDNA that made up the material.

The CDR3 contains 12 residues. Trimming pared 2 bases from V and 12 bases from J, leaving 13 bases between. Per the germline V gene, CDR1 is MNHNS and CDR2 is SASEGT. Authors' methods: By means of reference gene primer amplification, nucleated cell counts were estimated. Libraries were prepared by immunoSEQ multiplex PCR; TCRdb keeps only in-frame clonotypes and omits some of them. V, J and clone size derive from that table, while D and trimming were established from the DNA sequence. There are approximately 260,000 clones in the sample; roughly 85% occur only once, and about 5% lies in the top ten. The clonotype originates from a man aged 60 to 75 who had recovered from COVID-19. The chain couples TRBV6-1 to TRBJ1-1, with D perhaps matching TRBD1 (6 bases). The specimen was peripheral blood. This chain's CDR3 is CASSELQGQPFF. CDR3 sequence (DNA): TGTGCCAGCAGTGAATTACAGGGCCAACCTTTCTTT.